These 19 T cell receptor beta chains share one sample of origin, sequenced in a study of shared clonotypes between healthy human individuals. TCRdb keeps only in-frame clones here, not all; method: immunoSEQ multiplex PCR. Here the sample spans hundreds of thousands of clones, 55% to 85% being singletons. Sequencing was performed on memory CD4+ T cells sorted from blood. Subset in this sample: CD45RA-negative fraction. The receptor set was obtained from a woman aged 25 to 45 in good health.

The chain combines TRBV6-1 with TRBJ1-4, with no clear D. The CDR3 has 15 amino acids. Germline CDR1 is MNHNS and CDR2 is SASEGT. V was clipped by 1 base and J by 3 bases, with 9 bases between them. The CDR3, as DNA: TGTGCCAGCAGTGAAGGGTGGGGAGCTAATGAAAAACTGTTTTTT. It codes for CASSEGWGANEKLFF.

V gene TRBV6-6 combines with J gene TRBJ1-1, with 7 nucleotides matching TRBD1. Per germline, CDR1 MNHNY and CDR2 SVGAGI (reference sequence). There are 13 residues in the CDR3. J gave up 2 bases and V 8 bases, and 5 bases lay outside the gene matches. CDR3 region: CASLGQANTEAFF. CDR3 bases: TGTGCCAGCCTCGGACAGGCTAACACTGAAGCTTTCTTT.

This chain links TRBV29-1 with TRBJ2-7; the D is unclear. The CDR3 is 12 amino acids. The ends were cut back, 6 bases at V and 0 bases at J, with 9 bases in the middle. Germline V gives CDR1 SQVTM, CDR2 ANQGSEA. Written as DNA, the CDR3 is TGCAGCGTAATACTTCTCTCCTACGAGCAGTACTTC. This translates into CSVILLSYEQYF.

The rearrangement joins TRBV2 to TRBJ2-1; no clear D. CDR3 length: 15 amino acids. Germline V gene lookup returns CDR1 SNHLY and CDR2 FYNNEI. Trimming removed 2 bases at V and 0 bases at J, with 8 bases between. In nucleotides, the CDR3 is TGTGCCAGCAGTGAAATTAGGAGCTCCTACAATGAGCAGTTCTTC. Encoded protein: CASSEIRSSYNEQFF.

This clone has a handful of counts. V gene TRBV9 combines with J gene TRBJ2-3; 10 nucleotides align to TRBD2. This CDR3 contains 16 residues. CDR1 and CDR2 from the germline V gene are SGDLS and YYNGEE. V lost 4 bases to trimming and J lost 2 bases; unmatched junction nucleotides: 7. This chain's CDR3 is CASSPRLAGPTDTQYF. CDR3 DNA sequence: TGTGCCAGCAGCCCTCGACTAGCGGGTCCCACAGATACGCAGTATTTT.

The rearrangement links TRBV13 to TRBJ2-3, with 8 positions matching TRBD2. The CDR3 has 16 residues. Germline V gives CDR1 PRHDT, CDR2 FYEKMQ (reference sequence). V shed 5 bases, J shed 4 bases, and the junction held 11 bases outside the gene matches. The CDR3 DNA is TGTGCCAGCAGCCGAGCGGGAGACGAGTTTGCAGATACGCAGTATTTT. It encodes CASSRAGDEFADTQYF.

V usage is TRBV29-1 and J usage is TRBJ1-1, with D perhaps TRBD1 (5 bases). Germline V gene lookup returns CDR1 SQVTM and CDR2 ANQGSEA. The CDR3 consists of 12 residues. V was pared by 4 bases and J by 11 bases, with 17 bases between. DNA of the CDR3: TGCAGCGTTGGTTTCGGACAAGGTTGGGCTTTCTTT. It codes for CSVGFGQGWAFF.

The rearrangement uses TRBV7-2 and TRBJ2-5, with 7 bases that match TRBD2. Trimming removed 5 bases from V and 5 bases from J; junction bases left unmatched: 8. Germline loops: CDR1 SGHTA, CDR2 FQGNSA. This CDR3 spans 14 amino acids. This chain's CDR3 is CASSLKWGGETQYF. Written as DNA, the CDR3 is TGTGCCAGCAGCCTCAAGTGGGGGGGGGAGACCCAGTACTTC.

This chain joins TRBV18 and TRBJ2-5, with a weak D call TRBD2 (5 bases). Trimming cost V 4 bases and J 0 bases, with 12 bases left between them. The CDR3 is made up of 15 amino acids. CDR1 KGHSH and CDR2 LQKENI come from the germline V gene. The CDR3 nucleotides are TGTGCCAGCTCACTGACTACCGCGTACCAAGAGACCCAGTACTTC. It specifies CASSLTTAYQETQYF. Variable domain in full (rest from reference TRBV18 and TRBJ2-5): NAGVMQNPRHLVRRRGQEARLRCSPMKGHSHVYWYRQLPEEGLKFMVYLQKENIIDESGMPKERFSAEFPKEGPSILRIQQVVRGDSAAYFCASSLTTAYQETQYFGPGTRLLVL.

The chain recombines TRBV10-1 with TRBJ2-7; the D is unclear. V was shortened by 3 bases and J by 6 bases, with 15 bases between the two germline ends. The CDR3 covers 14 residues. Germline V gene data show CDR1 as WNHNN and CDR2 as SYGVQD (reference sequence). The chain's CDR3 is CASSETPDRSEQYF. In DNA form, the CDR3 reads TGCGCCAGCAGTGAAACACCAGATAGGTCCGAGCAGTACTTC.

The chain recombines TRBV29-1 with TRBJ2-1, with 10 positions matching TRBD2. V trimming: 4 bases; J trimming: 6 bases; junction bases outside the gene matches: 3. This CDR3 is 13 amino acids long. Germline CDR1 reads SQVTM; CDR2 reads ANQGSEA. CDR3 in DNA: TGCAGCGTTGTAGGGACTAGCGCCAATGAGCAGTTCTTC. It translates to CSVVGTSANEQFF.

The gene calls are TRBV2 and TRBJ1-2, with D hard to call. Germline lookup yields CDR1 SNHLY and CDR2 FYNNEI. With 5 bases removed from V and 1 base from J, the gap between germline ends came to 11 bases. The CDR3 length is 14 residues. CDR3 DNA sequence: TGTGCCAGCAGTCGGACGCCTGTTAACTATGGCTACACCTTC. Protein product: CASSRTPVNYGYTF.

The V call is TRBV9, the J call TRBJ1-1, with a weak D call TRBD1 (5 bases). The CDR3 has 15 amino acids. Germline-derived CDR1 and CDR2 are SGDLS and YYNGEE. The V end lost 4 bases, the J end lost 0 bases, and 13 bases lay between the germline ends. CDR3 DNA: TGTGCCAGCAGCCTCCAGTCAGGGTTGAACACTGAAGCTTTCTTT. Protein product: CASSLQSGLNTEAFF.

The chain couples TRBV7-3 to TRBJ2-7, with D possibly TRBD2 on 6 matching bases. The germline V gene encodes CDR1 SGHTA and CDR2 FQGTGA. The CDR3 length is 14 residues. Trimming took off 5 bases at V and 10 bases at J, with 21 bases between the two ends. This chain's CDR3 is CASSPSGPGSRQYF. CDR3 nucleotides: TGTGCCAGCAGCCCAAGCGGGCCAGGAAGTCGACAGTACTTC.

This clone was observed a few times. The chain joins TRBV6-5 to TRBJ1-3, with a tentative D call TRBD1 (6 bases). V shed 2 bases and J shed 3 bases, with 14 bases lying between them. Germline V gene lookup returns CDR1 MNHEY and CDR2 SVGAGI. The length of the CDR3 is 16 residues. CDR3 bases: TGTGCCAGCAGTTACACTGGACAGACTGATGGAAACACCATATATTTT. This sequence encodes CASSYTGQTDGNTIYF.

This clone came up a few times. V gene TRBV4-2 combines with J gene TRBJ1-2, with D perhaps TRBD1 (5 bases). Trimming took 0 bases from V and 4 from J, leaving 9 bases between them. This CDR3 comprises 14 residues. Germline V gene data show CDR1 as LGHNA and CDR2 as YNFKEQ. The DNA of the CDR3 is TGTGCCAGCAGCCAAGATGGGACTCTCTATGGCTACACCTTC. This encodes CASSQDGTLYGYTF.

With regard to this clone: The germline gene is not matched at one end of the junction; a read error may be the cause. The V call is TRBV20-1, the J call TRBJ2-3, with D unresolved. This CDR3 spans 11 amino acids. CDR1 DFQATT and CDR2 SNEGSKA come from the germline V gene (reference sequence). The CDR3 here is CSAGDTDTQYF. The CDR3 nucleotides are TGCAGTGCTGGAGATACAGATACGCAGTATTTT.

This clone came up many times. The J gene is TRBJ2-2, the V gene TRBV19, with 11 bases aligning to TRBD2. CDR1 is LNHDA and CDR2 is SQIVND in the germline V gene (reference sequence). The CDR3 is 15 amino acids. The CDR3 DNA sequence: TGTGCATCTTCTAGCGGGAGGTTGAGGGGCGGGGAGCTGTTTTTT. This translates into CASSSGRLRGGELFF.

This clone occurred a few times. Other DNA sequences in this sample translate to the same CDR3. The J gene is TRBJ2-1, the V gene TRBV5-1, with no clear D. The CDR3 spans 15 residues. Germline V gene lookup returns CDR1 SGHRS and CDR2 YFSETQ. Trimming removed 3 bases at V and 3 bases at J, with 13 bases between. The DNA for the CDR3 is TGCGCCAGCAGCTCCTCTTCTGGCGGCTACAATGAGCAGTTCTTC. Residues: CASSSSSGGYNEQFF.